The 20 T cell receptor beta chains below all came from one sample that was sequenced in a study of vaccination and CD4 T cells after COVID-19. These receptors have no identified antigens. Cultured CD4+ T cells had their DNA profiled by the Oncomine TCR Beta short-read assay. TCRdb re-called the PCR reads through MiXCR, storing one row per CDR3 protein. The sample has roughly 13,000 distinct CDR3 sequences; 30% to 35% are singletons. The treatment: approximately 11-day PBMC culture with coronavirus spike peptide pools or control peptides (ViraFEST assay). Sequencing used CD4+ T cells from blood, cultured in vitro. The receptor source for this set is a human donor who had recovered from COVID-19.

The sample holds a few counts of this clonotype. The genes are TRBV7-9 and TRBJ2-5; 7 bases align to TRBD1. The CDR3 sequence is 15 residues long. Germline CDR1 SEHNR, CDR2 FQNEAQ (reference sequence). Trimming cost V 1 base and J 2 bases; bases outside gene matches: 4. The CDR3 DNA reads TGTGCCAGCAGCTTAGGGACAGGCCGGCAAGAGACCCAGTACTTC. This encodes CASSLGTGRQETQYF.

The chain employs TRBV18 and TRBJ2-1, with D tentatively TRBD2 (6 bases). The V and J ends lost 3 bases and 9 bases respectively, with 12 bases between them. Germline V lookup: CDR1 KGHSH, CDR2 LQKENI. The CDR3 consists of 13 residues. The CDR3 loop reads CASSPSGSREQFF. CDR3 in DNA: TGTGCCAGCTCACCCTCCGGGAGTCGTGAGCAGTTCTTC.

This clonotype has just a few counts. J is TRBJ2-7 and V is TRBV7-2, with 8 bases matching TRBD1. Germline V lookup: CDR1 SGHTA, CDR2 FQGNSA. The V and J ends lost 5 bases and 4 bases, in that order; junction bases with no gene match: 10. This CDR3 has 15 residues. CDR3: CASSRTGGTGYEQYF. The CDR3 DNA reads TGTGCCAGCAGCCGTACAGGGGGTACTGGGTACGAGCAGTACTTC.

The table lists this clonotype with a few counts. The CDR3 nucleotides read TGTGCCAGCAGTCCGAGACTAGCGACCTCTACAGATACGCAGTATTTT. It codes for CASSPRLATSTDTQYF. The rearrangement uses TRBV27 and TRBJ2-3, with 8 bases that match TRBD2. Germline values: CDR1 MNHEY, CDR2 SMNVEV (reference sequence). CDR3 length: 16 residues. V shed 5 bases and J 3 bases; nucleotides not matched to a gene: 10.

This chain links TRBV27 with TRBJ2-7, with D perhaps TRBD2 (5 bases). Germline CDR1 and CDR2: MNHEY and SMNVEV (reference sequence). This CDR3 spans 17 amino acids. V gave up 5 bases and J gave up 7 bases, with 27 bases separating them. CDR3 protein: CASSDPGFLGAPREQYF. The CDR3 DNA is TGTGCCAGCAGTGACCCGGGGTTTTTGGGAGCACCTCGAGAGCAGTACTTC.

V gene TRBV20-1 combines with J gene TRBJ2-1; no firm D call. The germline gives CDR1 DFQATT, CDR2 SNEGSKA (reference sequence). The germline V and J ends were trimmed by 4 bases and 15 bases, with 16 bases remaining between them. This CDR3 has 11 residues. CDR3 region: CSATFGAQRFF. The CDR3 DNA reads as TGCAGTGCTACCTTTGGAGCCCAGAGGTTCTTC.

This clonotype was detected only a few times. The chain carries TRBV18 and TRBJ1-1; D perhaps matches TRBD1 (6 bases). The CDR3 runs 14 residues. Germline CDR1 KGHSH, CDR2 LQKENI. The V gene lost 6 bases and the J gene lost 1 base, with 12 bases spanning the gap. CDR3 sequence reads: CASSRGQPNTEAFF. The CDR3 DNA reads TGTGCCAGCTCTCGCGGACAGCCGAACACTGAAGCTTTCTTT. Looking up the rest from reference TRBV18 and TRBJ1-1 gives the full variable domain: NAGVMQNPRHLVRRRGQEARLRCSPMKGHSHVYWYRQLPEEGLKFMVYLQKENIIDESGMPKERFSAEFPKEGPSILRIQQVVRGDSAAYFCASSRGQPNTEAFFGQGTRLTVV.

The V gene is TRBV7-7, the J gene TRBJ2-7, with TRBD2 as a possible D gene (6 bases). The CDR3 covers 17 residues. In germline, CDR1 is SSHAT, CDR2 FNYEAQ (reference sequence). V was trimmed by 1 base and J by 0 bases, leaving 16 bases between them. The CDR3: CASSLGDVRRGSYEQYF. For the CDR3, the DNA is TGTGCCAGCAGCTTAGGGGATGTGCGGAGGGGCTCCTACGAGCAGTACTTC. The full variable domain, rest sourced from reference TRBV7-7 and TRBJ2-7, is GAGVSQSPRYKVTKRGQDVTLRCDPISSHATLYWYQQALGQGPEFLTYFNYEAQPDKSGLPSDRFSAERPEGSISTLTIQRTEQRDSAMYRCASSLGDVRRGSYEQYFGPGTRLTVT.

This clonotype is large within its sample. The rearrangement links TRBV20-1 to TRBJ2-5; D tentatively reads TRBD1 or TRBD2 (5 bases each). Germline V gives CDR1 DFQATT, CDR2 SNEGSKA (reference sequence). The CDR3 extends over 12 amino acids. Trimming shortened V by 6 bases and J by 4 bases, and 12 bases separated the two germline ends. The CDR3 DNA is TGCAGTGCGAGGACCGGGGCAGAGACCCAGTACTTC. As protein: CSARTGAETQYF.

The CDR3 DNA reads as TGTGCCAGCAGTTACTCGCTCGGGGGGGACACTGAAGCTTTCTTT. As protein: CASSYSLGGDTEAFF. The chain links TRBV6-2 or TRBV6-3 to TRBJ1-1; TRBD1 is a possible D gene (5 bases). The CDR3 covers 15 residues. V lost 0 bases to trimming and J lost 3 bases, with 11 bases between them. Germline V gene lookup returns CDR1 MNHEY and CDR2 SVGEGT.

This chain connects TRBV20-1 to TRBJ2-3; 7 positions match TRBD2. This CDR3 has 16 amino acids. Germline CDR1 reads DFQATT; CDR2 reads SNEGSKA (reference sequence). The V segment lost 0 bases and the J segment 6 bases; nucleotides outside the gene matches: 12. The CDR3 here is CSARDLASGGGDTQYF. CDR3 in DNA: TGCAGTGCTAGAGATTTGGCTAGCGGCGGAGGGGATACGCAGTATTTT.

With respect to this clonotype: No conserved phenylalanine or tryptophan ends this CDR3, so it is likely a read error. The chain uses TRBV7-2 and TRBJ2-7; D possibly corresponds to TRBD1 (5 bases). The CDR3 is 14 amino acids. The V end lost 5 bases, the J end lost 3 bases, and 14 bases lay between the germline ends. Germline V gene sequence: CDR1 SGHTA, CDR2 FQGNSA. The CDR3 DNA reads TGTGCCAGCAGCCCCAGTCGTCAGGGCTACGAGCAGTACTCC. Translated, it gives CASSPSRQGYEQYS.

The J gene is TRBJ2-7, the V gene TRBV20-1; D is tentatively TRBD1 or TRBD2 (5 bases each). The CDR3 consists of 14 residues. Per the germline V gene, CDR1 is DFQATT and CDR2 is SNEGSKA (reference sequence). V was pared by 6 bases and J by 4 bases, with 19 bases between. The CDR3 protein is CSARKDRGQYEQYF. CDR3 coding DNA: TGCAGTGCCCGTAAAGACCGGGGCCAATACGAGCAGTACTTC.

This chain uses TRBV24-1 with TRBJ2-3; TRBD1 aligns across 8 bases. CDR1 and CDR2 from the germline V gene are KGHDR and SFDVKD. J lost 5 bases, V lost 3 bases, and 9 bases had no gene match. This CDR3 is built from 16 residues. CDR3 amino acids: CATSDTRTGSGDTQYF. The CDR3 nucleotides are TGTGCCACCAGTGATACAAGGACAGGGAGCGGAGATACGCAGTATTTT.

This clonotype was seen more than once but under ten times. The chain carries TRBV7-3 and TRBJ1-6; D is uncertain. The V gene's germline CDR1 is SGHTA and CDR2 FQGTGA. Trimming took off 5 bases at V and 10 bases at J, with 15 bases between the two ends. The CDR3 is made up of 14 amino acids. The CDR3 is CASSPRKAASPLHF. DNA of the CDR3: TGTGCCAGCAGCCCCCGTAAGGCTGCGTCACCCCTCCACTTT.

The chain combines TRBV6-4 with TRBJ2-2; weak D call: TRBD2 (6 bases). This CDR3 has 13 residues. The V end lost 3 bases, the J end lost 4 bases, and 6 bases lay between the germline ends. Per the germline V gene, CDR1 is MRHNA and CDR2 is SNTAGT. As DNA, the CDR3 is TGTGCCAGCAGTGAGACTAGCACCGGGGAGCTGTTTTTT. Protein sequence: CASSETSTGELFF.

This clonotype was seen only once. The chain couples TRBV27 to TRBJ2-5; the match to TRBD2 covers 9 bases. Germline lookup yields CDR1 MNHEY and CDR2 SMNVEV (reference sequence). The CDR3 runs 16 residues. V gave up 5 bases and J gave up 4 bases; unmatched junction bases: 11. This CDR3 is CASSPLREGTRETQYF. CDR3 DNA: TGTGCCAGCAGTCCCCTGCGGGAGGGTACCCGAGAGACCCAGTACTTC.

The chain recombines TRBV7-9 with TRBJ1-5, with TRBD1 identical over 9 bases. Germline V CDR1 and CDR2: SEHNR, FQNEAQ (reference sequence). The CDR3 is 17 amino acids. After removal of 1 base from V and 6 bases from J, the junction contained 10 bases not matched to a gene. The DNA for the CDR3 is TGTGCCAGCAGCTTAGAACAGGGGGCCGTTGTCCCTCAGCCCCAGCATTTT. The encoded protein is CASSLEQGAVVPQPQHF.

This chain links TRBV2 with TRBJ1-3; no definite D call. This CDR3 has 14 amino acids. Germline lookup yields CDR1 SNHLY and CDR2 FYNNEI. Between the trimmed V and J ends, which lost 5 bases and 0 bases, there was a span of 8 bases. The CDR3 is CASSLWTSGNTIYF. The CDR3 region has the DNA TGTGCCAGCAGTCTCTGGACCTCTGGAAACACCATATATTTT.

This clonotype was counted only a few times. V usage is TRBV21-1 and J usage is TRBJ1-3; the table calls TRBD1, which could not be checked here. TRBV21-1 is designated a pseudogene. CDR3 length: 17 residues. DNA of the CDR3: TGTGCCAGCAGACCTAACCGGGCGCTGAGCTCTGGAAACACCATATATTTT. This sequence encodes CASRPNRALSSGNTIYF.